The T cell receptor beta chain described here comes from a study of blood T cell repertoires in COVID-19 (TCRdb year 2020). Regarding the study in general: The collaborator samples originated in the United States, Italy and Spain and spanned the acute and convalescent phases of COVID-19. The material from the prospective study consisted of cDNA or gDNA derived from T cells, B-cell-depleted T cells, or PBMCs. The repertoires were released in a freely available public database meant as a resource for research on the immune response to SARS-CoV-2. Where available, HLA class I and class II types were obtained from metadata supplied by the sample provider rather than from assay-based typing. A de-identified subject ID, COVID-19 status, age in years and sex were almost always included in the sample metadata. The samples were drawn from two sources: the first 160 participants of the ongoing ImmuneRACE study, and 950 to 1,500 subjects contributed by 6 global collaborators. Subjects who had been exposed to COVID-19, were actively infected with it, or had recovered from it provided the deeply sampled blood TCRbeta repertoires that made up the dataset.

As for this clone: Its antigen has not been determined. No clone much larger than this one lies a single base away; base qualities are absent.

Each collaborating institution followed its own protocols to collect whole blood in K2EDTA tubes. For TCRbeta analysis, collaborators shipped samples as frozen whole blood, isolated PBMCs, or DNA extracted from either of those sample types. The CDR3 goes from the cysteine to the phenylalanine over 12 residues. The read is trimmed to its CDR3 DNA, 36 bases read in frame from base 1. From a lookup of the germline V gene, CDR1 and CDR2 are SNHLY and FYNNEI. At the junction V is shortened by 5 bases and J by 0 bases, with 5 bases in between. Broad study findings and their caveats: The amount of clinical and demographic metadata varied by source and participant and was provided uncurated.

TCRbeta CDR3 regions were amplified from genomic DNA using the immunoSEQ Assay, a bias-controlled multiplex PCR. As for how the authors treated the data: The number of nucleated cells in each sample was estimated from the amplification of reference gene primers within the assay. To quantify the absolute abundance of each unique TCRbeta CDR3 rearrangement, sequence reads were collapsed and filtered. For each sample, productive Simpson clonality was calculated by taking the square root of Simpson's diversity index across productive rearrangements. TCRdb limited this immuneACCESS table to in-frame rearrangements with V and J called. A share of clones is missing; checked studies link under half to unresolved V genes, and the rest is unexplained. The V and J calls and clone size come from that table; D and trimming were worked out from the DNA. For this sample there are around 100,000 clones; 80% to 90% appear just once. The top ten clonotypes cover approximately 4.5% of the sample.

The source of this sequence is a woman aged 45-65 years with acute or convalescent COVID-19. The chain links TRBV2 with TRBJ2-7, with no D gene named confidently. Sequencing input: peripheral blood. Read as DNA, the sequence is TGTGCCAGCAGTCGCGCCTCCTACGAGCAGTACTTC. Its translation reads: CASSRASYEQYF.